This TCR beta chain was retrieved from a study of blood T cells in healthy people across ages. Study outcomes and limitations: Since the PBMCs were unsorted, naive and antigen-experienced cells could not be conclusively compared. It was held that diversity estimates obtained from one million T cells represented underestimates. Higher diversity and more naive CD4+ cells were features of long-lived donors, compared to aged donors.

Concerning this clonotype: Its antigen is still unknown.

Per sample, extraction of total RNA gave at least 5.5 micrograms in every case. Next came a second PCR, run for about 6 to 12 cycles, which used a sample-barcoded 5' primer along with a J-beta primer mix. TCRdb ran MiXCR on the 5' RACE reads and lists one entry per CDR3 protein. Among approximately 940,000 distinct CDR3 sequences listed, approximately 49% were seen once. The CDR3 is 14 residues long. Germline V gene sequence: CDR1 SQVTM, CDR2 ANQGSEA. Losses at the gene ends were 6 bases for V and 3 bases for J; bases not matched to a gene: 6. Sequences were obtained from blood. V usage is TRBV29-1 and J usage is TRBJ2-1, with TRBD1 matching over 9 bases. The source of this sequence is a man aged 30-40 years in good health. The CDR3 sequence is CSVRRQGVYNEQFF. CDR3 coding DNA: TGCAGCGTGCGGCGACAGGGGGTCTACAATGAGCAGTTCTTC.